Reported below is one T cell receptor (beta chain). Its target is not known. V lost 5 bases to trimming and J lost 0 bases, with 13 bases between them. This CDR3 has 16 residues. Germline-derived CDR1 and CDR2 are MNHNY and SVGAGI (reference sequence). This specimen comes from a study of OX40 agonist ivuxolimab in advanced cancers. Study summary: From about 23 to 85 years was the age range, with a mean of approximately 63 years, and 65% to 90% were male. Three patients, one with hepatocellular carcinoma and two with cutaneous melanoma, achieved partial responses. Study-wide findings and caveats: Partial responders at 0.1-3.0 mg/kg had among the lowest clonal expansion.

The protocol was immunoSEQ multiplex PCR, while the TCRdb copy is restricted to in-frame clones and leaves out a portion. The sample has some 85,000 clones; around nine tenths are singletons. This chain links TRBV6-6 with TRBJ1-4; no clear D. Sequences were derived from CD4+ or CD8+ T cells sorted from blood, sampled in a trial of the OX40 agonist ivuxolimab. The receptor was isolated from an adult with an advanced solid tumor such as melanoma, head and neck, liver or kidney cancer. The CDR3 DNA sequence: TGTGCCAGCAGTAGCCCTTCGGGTGCAACTAATGAAAAACTGTTTTTT. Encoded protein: CASSSPSGATNEKLFF.